This T cell receptor (beta chain) was profiled in a study of identical twins (dated by TCRdb to 2016 to 2017). Regarding the research as a whole: To test whether fetal clonotypes persist, this study deep-sequenced TCR alpha and beta repertoires from monozygotic twins, from unrelated adults of various ages, and from cord blood. To rule out contamination, replicate twin experiments were performed at different times with different library preparation protocols. Summary of the overall study and its limitations: Zero-insertion analyses could be partly confounded by invariant T cells such as MAIT and iNKT, though diverse VJ usage argued against such confounding for most clonotypes. The excess sharing between twins in beta out-of-frame sequences was weaker because fewer shared sequences reduced the signal-to-noise ratio. In monozygotic twins, out-of-frame TCR alpha sharing was systematically underestimated by recombination models, although the models agreed with sharing between unrelated individuals. Fewer insertions were carried by abundant cord blood beta clonotypes; a weaker similar trend was observed in young adult naive repertoires, while no such trend was observed in memory repertoires. Because the same donors could not be followed over many years, conclusions were based on cross-sectional statistical analysis. Compared with coincidental sharing between unrelated individuals, out-of-frame TCR alpha sequences shared between twins had an excess of sequences with low generation probability.

Every donor was a healthy Caucasian. Three pairs of female monozygotic twins, all aged roughly 18 to 29 years, were included in the twin cohort. The RNA used for TCR libraries was isolated from peripheral blood mononuclear cells. Libraries came from 5' RACE. Sequencing relied on an Illumina HiSeq 2000. A universal primer binding site was introduced by template switching, and a unique molecular identifier was present in the final cDNA, enabling accurate counting of TCR cDNA molecules. Specific primers in the conserved constant-segment region were used to synthesize first-strand cDNA for TCR alpha and beta chains. To control for contamination, every cDNA library carried two barcodes: a SMART-Mk sample barcode plus Illumina barcodes. TruSeq adapter sequences and Illumina sample barcodes were added in two successive PCR steps. The TCR alpha and beta cDNA libraries were sequenced on the Illumina HiSeq platform using custom primers. Turning to the authors' computational methods: MiGEC processed the raw reads to extract unique molecular identifiers, while MiXCR was used to determine the CDR3 positions. Recombination models were inferred per individual with the repgenHMM and IGoR tools using an EM algorithm. The analysis of shared clonotypes was done with the tcR package in R, with sharing normalized by the product of cloneset sizes. To study raw recombination free of thymic and clonal selection effects, out-of-frame nonproductive sequences were analyzed. TCRdb handled the public reads itself, with Q25 trimming in fastp and clone calling in MiXCR, and kept productive beta chains. Records with the same CDR3 protein are collapsed into one entry carrying the most frequent genes and DNA. TCRdb's processing, not the study's, gives the V and J calls here. This sample lists fewer than 650,000 distinct CDR3 sequences; approximately 9.6% were detected once. The ten largest clones take up around 3% of the sample.

Remarks on this clonotype: What this receptor recognizes is not known. There are no base qualities to consult, and no much larger clone falls within one base.

Looking up the germline V gene yields CDR1 SGHTA and CDR2 FQGNSA. There are 15 amino acids in the CDR3, from cysteine to phenylalanine inclusive. Only CDR3 DNA remains: 45 bases, in frame from the first base. The V end gives up 2 bases and the J end 7 bases, leaving 4 bases in the junction not matched to a gene. The same data also contributed to another study, on yellow fever vaccine responses in identical twins. From that second study: The authors reported that the T cell response to vaccination in identical twins appeared partly convergent and partly personalized. The study precisely tracked vaccine-responding T cell clones in identical twins.

Sequencing was done on a sample of PBMCs. The receptor was derived from a woman between 18 and 29 years old in good health. The rearrangement joined TRBV7-2 to TRBJ2-1; TRBD2 aligns with 11 central bases. The CDR3 sequence is CASSLRTSGSNEQFF. The nucleotide sequence is given as TGTGCCAGCAGCTTAAGAACTAGCGGGAGTAATGAGCAGTTCTTC.